The rows below give T cell receptor beta chains drawn from one sample of a study of quantifying T cell responses using KT2 cells. TCRdb reprocessed the UMI-ligation and nested PCR reads via MiXCR and lists one record per CDR3 protein. The sample consists of tens of thousands of distinct CDR3 sequences, roughly an eighth of them appearing once. Sequenced material: PBMCs spiked with cells of the T cell clone KT2. Receptor source: a human donor. The CDR3 runs from the conserved cysteine through the conserved F or W. Fields, in order: V gene, clone size, J gene, D gene, CDR3 protein, CDR3 DNA. A D gene is named only where the DNA matches it firmly. Only some rows state a clone size, as once, few, many or a class for expanded clones.

TRBV29-1,many,TRBJ2-3,-,CSSRGGRTDTQYF,TGCAGCAGCAGGGGAGGCCGCACAGATACGCAGTATTTT
TRBV4-1,many,TRBJ2-1,TRBD2,CASSQDRSGLAVVF,TGCGCCAGCAGCCAAGATAGGTCTGGACTAGCGGTGGTCTTC
TRBV6-5,few,TRBJ1-1,TRBD1,CASRQTGFVEAFF,TGTGCCAGCAGGCAGACAGGGTTTGTTGAAGCTTTCTTT
TRBV2,-,TRBJ2-3,TRBD2,CASAKRGVGDTQYF,TGTGCCAGCGCCAAGCGGGGAGTAGGAGATACGCAGTATTTT
TRBV15,many,TRBJ1-5,-,CATSLTAGAAQPQHF,TGTGCCACCAGCCTTACAGCAGGGGCGGCTCAGCCCCAGCATTTT
TRBV2,few,TRBJ1-1,-,CASSVPMNTEAFF,TGTGCCAGCAGTGTCCCGATGAACACTGAAGCTTTCTTT
TRBV6-1,many,TRBJ2-3,-,CASSELGGPTDTQYF,TGTGCCAGCAGTGAGCTAGGGGGGCCCACAGATACGCAGTATTTT
TRBV5-4,-,TRBJ2-3,TRBD2,CASSTLERGDTDTQYF,TGTGCCAGCAGCACTCTTGAGCGGGGAGACACAGATACGCAGTATTTT
TRBV4-2,-,TRBJ1-1,TRBD1,CASSLPRGQGARKTEAFF,TGTGCCAGCAGCCTACCGAGGGGACAGGGGGCGCGGAAGACTGAAGCTTTCTTT
TRBV10-3,-,TRBJ2-1,-,CAIRVSGENEQFF,TGTGCCATCAGGGTCTCGGGAGAGAATGAGCAGTTCTTC
TRBV12-3/TRBV12-4,few,TRBJ2-2,-,CASRRGERNTGELFF,TGTGCCAGCAGGAGGGGGGAGAGGAACACCGGGGAGCTGTTTTTT
TRBV20-1,few,TRBJ2-5,-,CSLPGLAGETQYF,TGCAGCTTACCCGGACTGGCGGGAGAGACCCAGTACTTC
TRBV25-1,-,TRBJ2-7,TRBD2,CASRAGYEQYF,TGTGCCAGCAGAGCGGGGTACGAGCAGTACTTC
TRBV19,many,TRBJ1-5,-,CASSIGAIAQHF,TGTGCCAGTAGTATCGGGGCTATAGCCCAGCATTTT
TRBV4-3,many,TRBJ1-2,-,CASSQVLYYGYTF,TGCGCCAGCAGCCAAGTCCTGTACTATGGCTACACCTTC
TRBV23-1,few,TRBJ1-5,-,CASSQPDRNQPQHF,TGCGCCAGCAGTCAGCCCGACAGAAATCAGCCCCAGCATTTT
TRBV5-1,many,TRBJ1-1,TRBD1,CASTRTGQATLNTEAFF,TGCGCCAGCACCAGAACCGGACAGGCTACGTTGAACACTGAAGCTTTCTTT
TRBV20-1,few,TRBJ2-3,-,CSARGAGYSTDTQYF,TGCAGTGCTAGAGGGGCCGGTTACAGCACAGATACGCAGTATTTT
TRBV4-1,many,TRBJ1-6,-,CASSQEAGMAGHGSPLHF,TGCGCCAGCAGCCAAGAGGCGGGCATGGCGGGCCATGGATCACCCCTCCACTTT
TRBV6-2/TRBV6-3,-,TRBJ1-3,TRBD1,CASRTGGMSSGNTIYF,TGTGCCAGCAGGACAGGGGGAATGAGCTCTGGAAACACCATATATTTT
TRBV10-3,few,TRBJ1-1,-,CAISDPVGTEAFF,TGTGCCATTTCTGACCCTGTGGGCACTGAAGCTTTCTTT
TRBV3-1,many,TRBJ2-5,-,CASSQDPRTFQETQYF,TGTGCCAGCAGCCAAGATCCCAGGACCTTCCAAGAGACCCAGTACTTC
TRBV2,many,TRBJ2-2,-,CASSGRGRVRTGELFF,TGTGCCAGCAGTGGTAGGGGCAGGGTACGGACCGGGGAGCTGTTTTTT
TRBV7-6,many,TRBJ1-5,-,CASSLDTGINQPQHF,TGTGCCAGCAGCTTAGATACTGGGATAAATCAGCCCCAGCATTTT
TRBV6-5,few,TRBJ2-1,-,CASSSREGVIQFF,TGTGCCAGCAGTTCCAGAGAGGGGGTCATACAGTTCTTC
TRBV2,few,TRBJ1-4,-,CASSELPVNGEKLFF,TGTGCCAGCAGTGAATTACCCGTCAATGGGGAAAAACTGTTTTTT
TRBV6-2/TRBV6-3,-,TRBJ1-2,-,CASKGPTNYGYTF,TGTGCCAGCAAAGGACCGACCAACTATGGCTACACCTTC
TRBV29-1,many,TRBJ1-2,TRBD1,CSVEETGGYGYTF,TGCAGCGTTGAAGAGACAGGGGGCTATGGCTACACCTTC
TRBV5-6,-,TRBJ2-3,-,CASSLRSPDTQYF,TGTGCCAGCAGCTTGAGGTCCCCAGATACGCAGTATTTT
TRBV2,-,TRBJ2-7,TRBD1,CASIEDRGYEQYF,TGTGCCAGCATTGAGGACAGGGGCTACGAGCAGTACTTC
TRBV11-2,-,TRBJ1-5,-,CASSLDGDLYQPQHF,TGTGCCAGCAGCTTGGACGGGGATCTTTATCAGCCCCAGCATTTT
TRBV10-3,few,TRBJ2-1,TRBD2,CAISASSGAGGYNEQFF,TGTGCCATCAGTGCCTCTTCCGGAGCGGGGGGTTACAATGAGCAGTTCTTC
TRBV6-6,-,TRBJ1-4,-,CASSYQTASNEKLFF,TGTGCCAGCAGTTACCAGACAGCCTCTAATGAAAAACTGTTTTTT